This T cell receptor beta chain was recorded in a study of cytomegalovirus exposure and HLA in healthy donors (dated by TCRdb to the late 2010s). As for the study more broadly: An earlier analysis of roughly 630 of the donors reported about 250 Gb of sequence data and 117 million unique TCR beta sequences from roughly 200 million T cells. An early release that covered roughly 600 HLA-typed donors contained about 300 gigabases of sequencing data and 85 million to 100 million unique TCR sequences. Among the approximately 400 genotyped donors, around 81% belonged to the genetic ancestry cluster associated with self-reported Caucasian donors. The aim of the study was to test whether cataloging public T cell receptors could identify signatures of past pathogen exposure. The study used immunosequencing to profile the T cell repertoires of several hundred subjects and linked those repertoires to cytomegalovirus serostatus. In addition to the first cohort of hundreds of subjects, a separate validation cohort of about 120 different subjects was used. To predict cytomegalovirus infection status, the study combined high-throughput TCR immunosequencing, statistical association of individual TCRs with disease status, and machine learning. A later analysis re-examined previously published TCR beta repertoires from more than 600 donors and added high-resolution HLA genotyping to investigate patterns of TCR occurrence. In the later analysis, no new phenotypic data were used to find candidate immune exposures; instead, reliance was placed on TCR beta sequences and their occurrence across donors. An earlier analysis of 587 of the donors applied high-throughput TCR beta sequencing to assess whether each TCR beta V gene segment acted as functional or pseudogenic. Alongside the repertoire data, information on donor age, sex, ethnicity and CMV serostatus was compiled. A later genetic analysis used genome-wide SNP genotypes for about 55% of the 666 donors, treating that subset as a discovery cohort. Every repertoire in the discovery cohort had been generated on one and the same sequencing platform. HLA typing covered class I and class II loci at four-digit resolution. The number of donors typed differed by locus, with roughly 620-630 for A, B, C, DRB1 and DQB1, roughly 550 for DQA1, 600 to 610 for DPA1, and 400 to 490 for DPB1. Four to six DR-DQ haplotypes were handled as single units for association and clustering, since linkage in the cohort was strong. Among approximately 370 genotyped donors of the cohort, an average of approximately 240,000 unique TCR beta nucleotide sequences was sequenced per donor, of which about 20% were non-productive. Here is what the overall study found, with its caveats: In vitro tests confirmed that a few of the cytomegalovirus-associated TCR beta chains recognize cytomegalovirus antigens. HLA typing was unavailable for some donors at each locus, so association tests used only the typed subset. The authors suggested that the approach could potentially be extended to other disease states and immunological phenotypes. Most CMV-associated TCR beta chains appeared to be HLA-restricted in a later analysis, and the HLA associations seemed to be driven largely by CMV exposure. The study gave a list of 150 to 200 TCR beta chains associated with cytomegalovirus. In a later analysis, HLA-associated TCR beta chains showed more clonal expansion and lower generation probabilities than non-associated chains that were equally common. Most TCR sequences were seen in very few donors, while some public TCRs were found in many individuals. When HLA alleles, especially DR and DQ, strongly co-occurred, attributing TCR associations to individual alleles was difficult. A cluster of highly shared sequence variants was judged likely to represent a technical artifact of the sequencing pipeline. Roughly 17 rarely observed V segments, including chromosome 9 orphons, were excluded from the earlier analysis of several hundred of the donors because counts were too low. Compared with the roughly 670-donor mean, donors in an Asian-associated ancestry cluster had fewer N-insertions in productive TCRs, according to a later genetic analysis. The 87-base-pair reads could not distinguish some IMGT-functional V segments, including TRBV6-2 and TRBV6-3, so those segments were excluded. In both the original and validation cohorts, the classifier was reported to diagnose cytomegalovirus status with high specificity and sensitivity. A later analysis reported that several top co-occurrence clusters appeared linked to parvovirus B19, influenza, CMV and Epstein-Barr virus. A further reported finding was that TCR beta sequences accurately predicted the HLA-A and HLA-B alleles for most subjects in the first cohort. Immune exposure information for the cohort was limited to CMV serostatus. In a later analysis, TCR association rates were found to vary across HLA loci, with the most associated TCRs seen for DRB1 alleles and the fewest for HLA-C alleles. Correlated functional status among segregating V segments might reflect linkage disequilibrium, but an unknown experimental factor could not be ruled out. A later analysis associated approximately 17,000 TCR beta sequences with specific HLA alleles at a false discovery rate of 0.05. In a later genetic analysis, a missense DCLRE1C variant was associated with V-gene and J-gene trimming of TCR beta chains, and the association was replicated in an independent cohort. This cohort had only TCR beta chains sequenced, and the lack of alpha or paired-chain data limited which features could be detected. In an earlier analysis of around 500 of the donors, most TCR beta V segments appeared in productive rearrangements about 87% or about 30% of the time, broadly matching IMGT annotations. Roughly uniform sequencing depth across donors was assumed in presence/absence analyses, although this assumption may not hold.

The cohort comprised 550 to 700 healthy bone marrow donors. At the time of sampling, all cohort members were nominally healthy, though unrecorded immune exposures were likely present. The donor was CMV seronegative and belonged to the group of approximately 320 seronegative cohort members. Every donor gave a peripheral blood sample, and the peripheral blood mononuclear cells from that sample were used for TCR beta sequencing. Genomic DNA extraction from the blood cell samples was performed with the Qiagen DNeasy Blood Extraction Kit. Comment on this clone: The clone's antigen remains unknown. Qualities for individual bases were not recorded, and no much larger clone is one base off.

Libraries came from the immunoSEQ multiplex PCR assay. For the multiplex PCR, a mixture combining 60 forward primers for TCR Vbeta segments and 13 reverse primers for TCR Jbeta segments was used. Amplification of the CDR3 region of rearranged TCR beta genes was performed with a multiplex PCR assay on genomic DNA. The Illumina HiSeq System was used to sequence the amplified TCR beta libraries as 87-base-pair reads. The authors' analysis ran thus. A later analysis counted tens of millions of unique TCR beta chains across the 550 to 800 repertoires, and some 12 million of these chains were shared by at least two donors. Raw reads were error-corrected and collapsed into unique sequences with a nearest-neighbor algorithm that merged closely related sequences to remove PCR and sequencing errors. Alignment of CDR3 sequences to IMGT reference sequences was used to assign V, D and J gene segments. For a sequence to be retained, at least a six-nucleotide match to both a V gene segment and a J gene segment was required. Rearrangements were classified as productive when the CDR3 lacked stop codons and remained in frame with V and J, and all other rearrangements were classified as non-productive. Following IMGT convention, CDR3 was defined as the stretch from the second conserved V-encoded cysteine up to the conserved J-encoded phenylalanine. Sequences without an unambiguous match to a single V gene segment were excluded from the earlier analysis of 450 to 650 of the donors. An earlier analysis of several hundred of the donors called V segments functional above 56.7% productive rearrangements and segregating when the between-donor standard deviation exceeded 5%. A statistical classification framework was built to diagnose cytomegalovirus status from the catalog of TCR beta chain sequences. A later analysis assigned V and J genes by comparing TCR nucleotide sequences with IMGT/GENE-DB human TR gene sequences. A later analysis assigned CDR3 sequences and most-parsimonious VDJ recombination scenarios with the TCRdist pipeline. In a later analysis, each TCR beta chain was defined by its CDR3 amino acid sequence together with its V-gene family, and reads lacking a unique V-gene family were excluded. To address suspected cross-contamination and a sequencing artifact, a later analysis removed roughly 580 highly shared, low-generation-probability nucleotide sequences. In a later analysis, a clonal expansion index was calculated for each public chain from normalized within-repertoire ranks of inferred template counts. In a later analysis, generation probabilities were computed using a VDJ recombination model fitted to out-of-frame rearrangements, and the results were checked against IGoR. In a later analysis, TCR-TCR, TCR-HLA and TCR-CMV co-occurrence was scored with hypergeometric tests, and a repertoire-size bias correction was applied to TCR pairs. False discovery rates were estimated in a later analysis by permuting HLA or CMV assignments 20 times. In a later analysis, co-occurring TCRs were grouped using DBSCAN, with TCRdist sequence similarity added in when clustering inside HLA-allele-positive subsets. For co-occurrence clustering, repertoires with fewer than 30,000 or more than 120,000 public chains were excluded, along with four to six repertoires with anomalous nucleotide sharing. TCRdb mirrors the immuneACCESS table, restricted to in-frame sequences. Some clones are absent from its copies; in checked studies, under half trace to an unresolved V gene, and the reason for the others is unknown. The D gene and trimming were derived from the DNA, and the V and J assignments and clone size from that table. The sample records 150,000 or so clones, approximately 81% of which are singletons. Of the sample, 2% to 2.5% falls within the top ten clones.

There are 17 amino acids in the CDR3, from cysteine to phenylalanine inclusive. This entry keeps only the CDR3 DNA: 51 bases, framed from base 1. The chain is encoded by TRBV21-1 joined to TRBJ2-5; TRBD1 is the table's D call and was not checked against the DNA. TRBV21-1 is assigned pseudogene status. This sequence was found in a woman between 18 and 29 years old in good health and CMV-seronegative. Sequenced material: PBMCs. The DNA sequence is TGTGCCAGAAAGGGGACAGGGTCCTTTAGGGATGGGCGGACCCAGTACTTC. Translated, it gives CARKGTGSFRDGRTQYF.